The T cell receptor (beta chain) under discussion was sequenced for a study of blood T cell repertoires in COVID-19. Looking at the study overall: PBMCs, B-cell-depleted T cells, or T cells were the source of the cDNA or gDNA that made up the material.

Patients of the Seattle cohort, enrolled during active infection, were followed longitudinally. V lost 3 bases to trimming and J lost 1 base, with 7 bases between them. CDR3 length equals 13 residues. Germline values: CDR1 SGDLS, CDR2 YYNGEE. In the authors' workflow: The authors estimated nucleated cell counts from reference gene primer amplification. Assay used: immunoSEQ multiplex PCR; TCRdb lists only in-frame clones, some missing. From that table come the V and J calls and clone size; the DNA was used to work out D and trimming. The profile shows just over 350,000 clones, 70% to 90% of them singletons.

The sample comprised peripheral blood. The receptor's source is a woman aged 60 to 75 with COVID-19, enrolled during active disease. The rearrangement links TRBV9 to TRBJ1-1; D unclear. CDR3 sequence reads: CASSGEKNTEAFF. The CDR3 DNA sequence: TGTGCCAGCAGCGGCGAAAAGAACACTGAAGCTTTCTTT.